The clone carrying this T cell receptor (beta chain) was observed a handful of times. Germline V gene sequence: CDR1 LNHDA, CDR2 SQIVND (reference sequence). Trimming took 8 bases from V and 6 from J; bases not matched to a gene: 6. The CDR3 is 13 residues long. Division of CD4+ cells produced a CD45RA+ naive subset and a CD45RA-negative memory subset. For every subset, genomic DNA was evenly distributed across several immunoSEQ plates. Using immunoSEQ multiplex PCR, the repertoire was profiled, and TCRdb retains in-frame clones only, with some absent. The profile shows about 980,000 clones, 76% of them singletons. This sample was taken from a study of shared clonotypes between healthy human individuals. Looking at the study overall: The cohort comprised a couple of women and a few men. Their ages spanned 18 to 49 years.

The sample consisted of memory CD4+ T cells sorted from blood. Subset here: CD45RA-negative fraction. This TCR was recovered from a young man in good health. The rearrangement uses TRBV19 and TRBJ2-7, with 11 bases lining up with TRBD2. CDR3 sequence: CASSGTSGLEQYF. CDR3 nucleotide sequence: TGTGCCAGTTCCGGGACTAGCGGCCTCGAGCAGTACTTC.